These 15 T cell receptor beta chains came from one sample sequenced in a study of blood T cell repertoires in COVID-19. Sequencing used immunoSEQ multiplex PCR; TCRdb keeps in-frame clones, though not all of them. The data show roughly 230,000 clones, over 75% seen once. Sequencing was performed on peripheral blood. The receptor source for this set is a woman older than 75 with acute or convalescent COVID-19.

This chain connects TRBV7-2 to TRBJ1-3; D gene unclear. Trimming took 5 bases from V and 5 from J, leaving 13 bases between them. CDR1 and CDR2 (germline): SGHTA, FQGNSA. The CDR3 runs 14 residues. CDR3 in DNA: TGTGCCAGCAGCCGGATGGAGGCACGAAACACCATATATTTT. Its protein product is CASSRMEARNTIYF.

The genes are TRBV28 and TRBJ1-5, with D possibly TRBD1 on 6 matching bases. With 6 bases removed from V and 7 bases from J, the gap between germline ends came to 19 bases. The germline V gene has CDR1 MDHEN and CDR2 SYDVKM. The CDR3 spans 15 residues. CDR3 in DNA: TGTGCCAGCAGCTACGGCCTGGGGGGGCGACAGCCCCAGCATTTT. Translation gives CASSYGLGGRQPQHF.

In this sample, this clone turned up a few times. This chain links TRBV6-1 with TRBJ1-5; D ambiguous. Trimming took off 1 base at V and 4 bases at J, with 8 bases between the two ends. The CDR3 consists of 14 residues. Germline CDR1 reads MNHNS; CDR2 reads SASEGT. CDR3 residues: CASSEGHPNQPQHF. The DNA of the CDR3 is TGTGCCAGCAGTGAAGGGCACCCTAATCAGCCCCAGCATTTT.

The chain recombines TRBV2 with TRBJ2-7; 10 nucleotides match TRBD2. The germline V gene encodes CDR1 SNHLY and CDR2 FYNNEI. V shed 7 bases and J 3 bases; nucleotides not matched to a gene: 6. The CDR3 covers 14 residues. The CDR3 coding sequence is TGTGCCAGCAACCCTAGCGGGAGAGACTACGAGCAGTACTTC. This encodes CASNPSGRDYEQYF.

The J gene is TRBJ2-5, the V gene TRBV4-1; the match to TRBD2 covers 8 bases. The CDR3 consists of 16 residues. V gave up 0 bases and J gave up 1 base; unmatched junction bases: 4. The germline CDR1 and CDR2 sequences are MGHRA and YSYEKL. DNA of the CDR3: TGCGCCAGCAGCCAAGAGGGTAGCGGGACCCAAGAGACCCAGTACTTC. Translated, it gives CASSQEGSGTQETQYF.

V is TRBV25-1 and J is TRBJ2-3; D call uncertain. CDR1 is MGHDK and CDR2 is SYGVNS in the germline V gene. The CDR3 is 17 amino acids. V was trimmed by 2 bases and J by 0 bases, leaving 15 bases between them. This chain's CDR3 is CASSEGTVRSSTDTQYF. The CDR3, as DNA: TGTGCCAGCAGTGAAGGAACAGTTCGATCTAGCACAGATACGCAGTATTTT.

This clone occurred a few times. The chain's CDR3 is CASSFSGGASTDTQYF. In DNA, the CDR3 is TGCGCCAGCAGTTTTAGCGGGGGGGCTAGCACAGATACGCAGTATTTT. J is TRBJ2-3 and V is TRBV4-1, with 11 positions matching TRBD2. This CDR3 comprises 16 residues. Trimming at V came to 6 bases and at J to 0 bases, leaving 5 bases not matched to a gene. Germline assignment: CDR1 MGHRA and CDR2 YSYEKL.

CDR3 in DNA: TGTGCCAGCAGCGTAGATTGGAGCGGGACTGAAGCTTTCTTT. Its translation: CASSVDWSGTEAFF. The V and J genes are TRBV9 and TRBJ1-1; unclear D gene. The CDR3 totals 14 residues. CDR1 and CDR2 from the germline V gene are SGDLS and YYNGEE. Trimming cost V 0 bases and J 5 bases, with 11 bases left between them.

The rearrangement links TRBV19 to TRBJ1-6; D possibly corresponds to TRBD1 (5 bases). Germline lookup yields CDR1 LNHDA and CDR2 SQIVND (reference sequence). The CDR3 runs 14 residues. The V gene lost 7 bases and the J gene lost 6 bases, with 13 bases spanning the gap. CDR3 sequence (DNA): TGTGCCAGTAATCTGCAGGGTGGTAATTCACCCCTCCACTTT. Protein product: CASNLQGGNSPLHF.

The chain links TRBV28 to TRBJ2-2, with TRBD2 identical over 11 bases. The V gene's germline CDR1 is MDHEN and CDR2 SYDVKM. The CDR3 is 15 amino acids. V trimming: 2 bases; J trimming: 6 bases; junction bases outside the gene matches: 2. The CDR3 DNA reads as TGTGCCAGCAGTTTACTAGCGGGAGGTTCCGGGGAGCTGTTTTTT. It translates to CASSLLAGGSGELFF.

The rearrangement joins TRBV19 to TRBJ2-1; a possible D gene is TRBD2 (6 bases). With 6 bases removed from V and 0 bases from J, the gap between germline ends came to 9 bases. Germline loops: CDR1 LNHDA, CDR2 SQIVND (reference sequence). This CDR3 has 14 residues. CDR3 in DNA: TGTGCCAGTAGACCGACTAGCTCCTACAATGAGCAGTTCTTC. Protein: CASRPTSSYNEQFF.

The V and J genes are TRBV3-1 (or the pseudogene TRBV3-2) and TRBJ2-1, with D tentatively TRBD2 (5 bases). The V gene's germline CDR1 is LGHDT and CDR2 YNNKEL (reference sequence). This CDR3 is 12 amino acids long. The V end was cut by 3 bases, the J end by 12 bases, with 12 bases between. This chain's CDR3 is CASSQGGGTQFF. Here the CDR3 DNA reads TGTGCCAGCAGCCAGGGCGGAGGTACGCAGTTCTTC.

The chain links TRBV28 to TRBJ2-5; perhaps TRBD1 as D (6 bases). Germline V gives CDR1 MDHEN, CDR2 SYDVKM. The CDR3 loop spans 14 amino acids. V lost 1 base to trimming and J lost 4 bases, with 10 bases between them. The CDR3 DNA reads as TGTGCCAGCAGTTTATCCCAGGGGAGAGAGACCCAGTACTTC. Its protein is CASSLSQGRETQYF. The variable domain in full, completed from reference TRBV28 and TRBJ2-5, reads DVKVTQSSRYLVKRTGEKVFLECVQDMDHENMFWYRQDPGLGLRLIYFSYDVKMKEKGDIPEGYSVSREKKERFSLILESASTNQTSMYLCASSLSQGRETQYFGPGTRLLVL.

V usage is TRBV29-1 and J usage is TRBJ2-1; perhaps TRBD2 as D (6 bases). CDR3 size: 11 residues. Per the germline V gene, CDR1 is SQVTM and CDR2 is ANQGSEA. Trimming took 6 bases from V and 7 from J, leaving 10 bases between them. CDR3 loop: CSVDGGNEQFF. As DNA, the CDR3 is TGCAGCGTGGATGGGGGGAATGAGCAGTTCTTC.

The chain couples TRBV2 to TRBJ2-7; 8 positions agree with TRBD2. Per the germline V gene, CDR1 is SNHLY and CDR2 is FYNNEI. J lost 0 bases, V lost 8 bases, and 6 bases had no gene match. This CDR3 has 14 residues. CDR3 in DNA: TGTGCCAGCGACGCGGGAGGTCCCTCCTACGAGCAGTACTTC. It yields the protein CASDAGGPSYEQYF.